These 16 T cell receptor beta chains came from one sample sequenced in a study of T cells in Graves' hyperthyroidism and ophthalmopathy (dated by TCRdb to between 2018 and 2020). Library preparation employed multiplex PCR. Sequencing was performed on an Illumina HiSeq 2000. TCR beta CDR3 regions were amplified from RNA transcripts. For the first round of RT-PCR on the TCR CDR3, the HTBI primer set was used together with the Qiagen OneStep RT-PCR kit. In TCRdb, the public reads were trimmed at Q25 with fastp and aligned with MiXCR, with productive beta chains retained. Rows are unified per CDR3 protein, each entry keeping the most common DNA and genes. This sample lists 300,000 to 400,000 distinct CDR3 sequences; under 20% were detected once. The top ten hold over 35% of the sample. The sample was blood. These receptors were obtained from a man in his late teens or twenties with Graves' ophthalmopathy.

About this clonotype: This sequence may be a read error, since a much larger clone differs from it by one base. The chain joins TRBV12-3 or TRBV12-4 to TRBJ2-4; 8 bases match TRBD1. The CDR3 contains 15 residues. Trimming cost V 6 bases and J 4 bases; bases outside gene matches: 8. CDR3 coding DNA: TGTGCCAGCAGCTGTCGGACAGGGCGTAAAAACATTCAGTACTTC. Protein product: CASSCRTGRKNIQYF.

The chain employs TRBV18 and TRBJ2-1; possibly TRBD1 for D (6 bases). Trimming pared 3 bases from V and 8 bases from J, leaving 14 bases between. CDR3 size: 14 residues. CDR1 and CDR2 (germline): KGHSH, LQKENI. CDR3: CASSPLYRVHEQFF. CDR3 bases: TGTGCCAGCTCACCTTTATACAGGGTGCATGAGCAGTTCTTC.

Ten or more counts support this clonotype. The chain joins TRBV18 to TRBJ2-5; D may be TRBD1 (6 bases). The CDR3 extends over 16 amino acids. From germline, CDR1 is KGHSH and CDR2 LQKENI. With 3 bases removed from V and 2 bases from J, the gap between germline ends came to 16 bases. CDR3 residues: CASSPQGQGTQETQYF. As DNA, the CDR3 is TGTGCCAGCTCACCCCAGGGGCAAGGCACACAAGAGACCCAGTACTTC.

This clonotype was found a few times. V and J are TRBV10-3 and TRBJ2-7; D remains ambiguous. The CDR3 loop spans 11 amino acids. Germline CDR1 ENHRY, CDR2 SYGVKD. V was trimmed by 4 bases and J by 0 bases, leaving 1 base between them. For the CDR3, the DNA is TGTGCCATCAGTGCCTCCTACGAGCAGTACTTC. Translation: CAISASYEQYF.

The chain combines TRBV20-1 with TRBJ2-1; no clear D. V was shortened by 1 base and J by 6 bases, with 19 bases between the two germline ends. This CDR3 spans 16 amino acids. The V gene's germline CDR1 is DFQATT and CDR2 SNEGSKA (reference sequence). The CDR3 DNA reads as TGCAGTGCTAGAGTTGGCTGGCAGGCGATGGTCAATGAGCAGTTCTTC. Protein product: CSARVGWQAMVNEQFF.

This clonotype was seen at least ten times. This chain links TRBV5-1 with TRBJ1-1; D not certain. Germline values: CDR1 SGHRS, CDR2 YFSETQ. This CDR3 has 16 residues. V lost 1 base to trimming and J lost 1 base, with 14 bases between them. The CDR3 nucleotides read TGCGCCAGCAGCTTGACCTTTGGACGGACGAACACTGAAGCTTTCTTT. Protein sequence: CASSLTFGRTNTEAFF.

This clonotype occurred a few times. V usage is TRBV24-1 and J usage is TRBJ2-1; D is possibly TRBD1 or TRBD2 (5 bases each). The germline V gene encodes CDR1 KGHDR and CDR2 SFDVKD. This CDR3 has 11 amino acids. With 10 bases removed from V and 12 bases from J, the gap between germline ends came to 15 bases. The chain's CDR3 is CATGDFLGQFF. The CDR3 nucleotides are TGTGCCACGGGGGATTTCTTGGGGCAGTTCTTC.

The rearrangement links TRBV10-3 to TRBJ2-1, with TRBD2 matching 7 bases. The CDR3 contains 15 residues. V was clipped by 0 bases and J by 2 bases; unmatched bases: 1. CDR1 and CDR2 (germline): ENHRY, SYGVKD. CDR3 sequence: CAISESSGAYNEQFF. CDR3 DNA: TGTGCCATCAGTGAGTCAAGCGGGGCCTACAATGAGCAGTTCTTC.

There are many counts of this clonotype. This chain links TRBV11-2 with TRBJ2-7; D is ambiguous. CDR3 length: 14 amino acids. V dropped 0 bases and J dropped 3 bases, with 9 bases sitting between them. Germline V gene lookup returns CDR1 SGHAT and CDR2 FQNNGV. The DNA of the CDR3 is TGTGCCAGCAGCTTAGATCTTCACGGCTACGAGCAGTACTTC. This translates into CASSLDLHGYEQYF. The full variable domain, its missing parts supplied by reference TRBV11-2 and TRBJ2-7, is EAGVAQSPRYKIIEKRQSVAFWCNPISGHATLYWYQQILGQGPKLLIQFQNNGVVDDSQLPKDRFSAERLKGVDSTLKIQPAKLEDSAVYLCASSLDLHGYEQYFGPGTRLTVT.

This clonotype came up a few times. This chain links TRBV7-3 with TRBJ1-6; D unresolved. The germline V and J ends were trimmed by 4 bases and 3 bases, with 10 bases remaining between them. The CDR3 has 15 residues. Germline V gene data show CDR1 as SGHTA and CDR2 as FQGTGA. CDR3 coding DNA: TGTGCCAGCAGCTGGTGGACGGACTATAATTCACCCCTCCACTTT. Amino acid sequence: CASSWWTDYNSPLHF.

This chain links TRBV2 with TRBJ2-5; no clear D. The V gene's germline CDR1 is SNHLY and CDR2 FYNNEI. V shed 3 bases and J shed 2 bases, with 7 bases lying between them. This CDR3 spans 13 amino acids. The CDR3, as DNA: TGTGCCAGCAGTGAGGAGTCGCAAGAGACCCAGTACTTC. This codes for CASSEESQETQYF.

This clonotype was detected many times. Here the CDR3 reads CASSSPLSSRDRERYEQYF. The CDR3 DNA reads TGTGCCAGCAGCTCCCCATTAAGTTCCCGGGACAGGGAACGCTACGAGCAGTACTTC. The chain has TRBV11-2 and TRBJ2-7; 9 bases are shared with TRBD1. The junction had 19 bases not matched to a gene; V was cut back by 4 bases and J by 3 bases. The germline CDR1 and CDR2 sequences are SGHAT and FQNNGV. This CDR3 has 19 residues.

This rearrangement joins TRBV12-3 or TRBV12-4 to TRBJ2-2; possibly TRBD2 for D (7 bases). V was cut by 0 bases and J by 3 bases, with 11 bases left in between. This CDR3 comprises 16 residues. CDR3 in amino acids: CASSLARGRDTGELFF. The DNA of the CDR3 is TGTGCCAGCAGTTTAGCGCGGGGGCGGGACACCGGGGAGCTGTTTTTT.

This clonotype was seen ten or more times. The chain has TRBV5-1 and TRBJ1-1; no clear D. CDR3 length equals 16 residues. V gave up 6 bases and J gave up 4 bases, with 22 bases separating them. Per the germline V gene, CDR1 is SGHRS and CDR2 is YFSETQ. CDR3 amino acids: CASKERTGSWGTEAFF. CDR3 in DNA: TGCGCCAGCAAAGAACGTACCGGGAGCTGGGGCACTGAAGCTTTCTTT.

Many counts were recorded for this clonotype. CDR3 amino acids: CASSTRNQGNNYGYTF. The CDR3 bases are TGTGCCAGCAGTACTAGAAACCAGGGAAATAACTATGGCTACACCTTC. The chain uses TRBV27 and TRBJ1-2, with D possibly being TRBD1 (5 bases). V lost 5 bases and J 1 base, leaving 17 bases between the germline ends. Germline-derived CDR1 and CDR2 are MNHEY and SMNVEV (reference sequence). The CDR3 consists of 16 residues.

At least ten counts were recorded for this clonotype. This chain connects TRBV4-2 to TRBJ1-1; D is uncertain. The germline V and J ends were trimmed by 5 bases and 0 bases, with 10 bases remaining between them. The CDR3 contains 14 residues. Germline V gene sequence: CDR1 LGHNA, CDR2 YNFKEQ. The CDR3 is CASSSRALNTEAFF. CDR3 DNA sequence: TGTGCCAGCAGCTCCCGGGCCTTGAACACTGAAGCTTTCTTT.